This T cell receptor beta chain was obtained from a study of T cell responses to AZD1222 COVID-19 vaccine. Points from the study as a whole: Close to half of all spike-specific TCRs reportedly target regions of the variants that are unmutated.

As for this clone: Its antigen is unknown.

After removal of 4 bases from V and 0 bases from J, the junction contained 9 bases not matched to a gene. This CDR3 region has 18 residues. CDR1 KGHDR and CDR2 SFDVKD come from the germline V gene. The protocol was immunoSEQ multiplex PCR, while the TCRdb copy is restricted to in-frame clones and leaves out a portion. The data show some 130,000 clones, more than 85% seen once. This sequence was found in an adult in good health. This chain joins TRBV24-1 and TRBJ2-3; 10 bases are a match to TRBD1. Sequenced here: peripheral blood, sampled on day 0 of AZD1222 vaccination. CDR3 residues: CATSDPDRGLSSTDTQYF. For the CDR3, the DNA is TGTGCCACCAGTGACCCCGACAGGGGGCTCTCTAGCACAGATACGCAGTATTTT.